This section outlines one TCR beta chain sequence together with its context. Its antigen is unidentified. Germline assignment: CDR1 SGHRS and CDR2 YFSETQ. This CDR3 spans 11 amino acids. This sample was included in a study of T cells expressing NK-cell markers. Across the whole study: Sequencing covered eight donors, seven HCMV-seropositive and one seronegative. The study, taken as a whole, reports: Expanded NKG2C+ T cell clones had unclear HCMV specificity.

TCR beta libraries carry UMIs added by 5'RACE template switching. After re-calling the 5' RACE reads, TCRdb lists one entry per CDR3 protein, DNA absent. The table lists about 260,000 distinct CDR3 sequences. This receptor was identified in a woman aged 18 to 75 in good health. The rearrangement links TRBV5-1 to TRBJ1-4. Sequencing was carried out using blood T cells: a sorted CD56 or NKG2C T cell subset, CD4+ or CD8+ T cells, or bulk PBMC T cells (not recorded which). The CDR3 sequence: CASSFDEKLFF. Full variable domain (outside the CDR3, taken from reference TRBV5-1 and TRBJ1-4): KAGVTQTPRYLIKTRGQQVTLSCSPISGHRSVSWYQQTPGQGLQFLFEYFSETQRNKGNFPGRFSGRQFSNSRSEMNVSTLELGDSALYLCASSFDEKLFFGSGTQLSVL.